This TCR beta chain was captured by sequencing in a study of cytomegalovirus exposure and HLA in healthy donors. Study-wide background: Earlier, fewer than 130 million unique TCR beta sequences were recovered from 200 million or so T cells by an analysis. Regarding the study as a whole: Researchers had no immune exposure information except CMV serostatus available.

About this clone itself: The target antigen is unknown.

Amplification used 60 Vbeta primers and 13 Jbeta primers. Sequencing was performed with immunoSEQ multiplex PCR; in TCRdb, only in-frame clones are kept and a portion is missing. The table has around 50,000 clones, roughly 72% seen once. Sequencing was carried out using PBMCs. This receptor was taken from a woman between 50 and 59 years old in good health and CMV-seropositive.

The CDR3 sequence is CASSRLGRGGTDTQYF. CDR3 coding DNA: TGTGCCAGCAGCCGACTAGGGCGGGGGGGCACAGATACGCAGTATTTT. The genes are TRBV7-2 and TRBJ2-3, with 8 positions matching TRBD2. With 5 bases clipped from V and 1 base from J, the junction kept 8 bases outside the gene matches. The V gene's germline CDR1 is SGHTA and CDR2 FQGNSA. CDR3 length: 16 amino acids.